The 10 T cell receptor beta chains reported below all come from one sample, sequenced in a study of molecular identifiers for immune sequencing clone quantification. TCRdb reanalysed the PCR reads using MiXCR and keeps one entry per CDR3 protein. Of about 320,000 distinct CDR3 sequences listed, 20% to 25% are singletons. Sequenced material: naive CD8+ T cells from blood, with Jurkat cell RNA spiked in. Subset described: FACS-sorted CD8+CD4-CCR7+CD45RA+ naive T cells. The receptors here all came from a human donor in good health. Some libraries in this study had Jurkat cell RNA spiked in.

Details on this clonotype: A read error is possible here, since a much larger clone lies one base away. The chain combines TRBV4-1 with TRBJ1-1; possibly TRBD1 for D (6 bases). CDR1 is MGHRA, CDR2 YSYEKL, per germline. The CDR3 loop spans 15 amino acids. The CDR3 here is CASGQAGRGPAEAFF. The CDR3 nucleotides are TGCGCCAGCGGCCAAGCGGGCAGGGGACCGGCTGAAGCTTTCTTT.

This clonotype was detected a few times. This chain joins TRBV20-1 and TRBJ1-5; D not certain. The CDR3 has 16 amino acids. V was shortened by 6 bases and J by 0 bases, with 18 bases between the two germline ends. CDR1 DFQATT and CDR2 SNEGSKA come from the germline V gene (reference sequence). The CDR3: CSASCRARVSNQPQHF. DNA for the CDR3: TGCAGTGCAAGCTGTAGGGCGCGGGTTAGCAATCAGCCCCAGCATTTT.

This clonotype was picked up a small number of times. The V gene is TRBV7-9, the J gene TRBJ2-3; TRBD2 matches at 7 bases. Germline V gene data show CDR1 as SEHNR and CDR2 as FQNEAQ (reference sequence). The V and J ends lost 5 bases and 3 bases, in that order; junction bases with no gene match: 8. The CDR3 is 15 residues long. This CDR3 reads CASSDTQLATDTQYF. CDR3 nucleotide sequence: TGTGCCAGCAGCGATACCCAACTAGCGACAGATACGCAGTATTTT.

This clonotype came up many times. CDR3 bases: TGTGCCAGCAGTGAAGCTAGCGGGACTAGCGGGAGTTACGAGCAGTACTTC. Translating gives CASSEASGTSGSYEQYF. This chain joins TRBV6-1 and TRBJ2-7, with TRBD2 identical over 14 bases. CDR1 and CDR2 (germline): MNHNS, SASEGT. The CDR3 has 17 residues. V was clipped by 0 bases and J by 4 bases; unmatched bases: 5.

The sample holds many counts of this clonotype. The chain combines TRBV20-1 with TRBJ1-2; weak D call: TRBD1 (5 bases). The germline CDR1 and CDR2 sequences are DFQATT and SNEGSKA (reference sequence). This CDR3 comprises 13 residues. The V end was cut by 3 bases, the J end by 4 bases, with 12 bases between. CDR3 DNA sequence: TGCAGTGCTAGTAGCAGGGAAACCTATGGCTACACCTTC. It yields the protein CSASSRETYGYTF.

This clonotype has only a few counts. The chain couples TRBV11-2 to TRBJ2-5; no firm D call. Germline assignment: CDR1 SGHAT and CDR2 FQNNGV. The CDR3 has 14 amino acids. V was shortened by 1 base and J by 0 bases, with 6 bases between the two germline ends. CDR3 in amino acids: CASSLVEYQETQYF. The CDR3 nucleotides read TGTGCCAGCAGCTTAGTGGAGTACCAAGAGACCCAGTACTTC.

Notes on this clonotype: This sequence may be a read error, since a much larger clone differs from it by one base. In DNA, the CDR3 is TGCGCCAGCAGCCAAGACCACGCCAATCAGCCCCAGCATTTT. It specifies CASSQDHANQPQHF. The genes are TRBV4-3 and TRBJ1-5; D call uncertain. The CDR3 sequence is 14 residues long. CDR1 is LGHNA and CDR2 is YSLEER in the germline V gene. Between the trimmed V and J ends, which lost 0 bases and 3 bases, there was a span of 6 bases.

This clonotype was found many times. The CDR3, as DNA: TGTGCCAGTAGTTCGGTGCTGGGGCAGGCCACGTACTTC. Amino acids: CASSSVLGQATYF. This chain links TRBV19 with TRBJ2-7; possible D gene TRBD1, 5 bases. Germline V CDR1 and CDR2: LNHDA, SQIVND (reference sequence). This CDR3 is 13 amino acids long. Trimming took 5 bases from V and 12 from J, leaving 20 bases between them. The variable domain in full, completed from reference TRBV19 and TRBJ2-7, reads DGGITQSPKYLFRKEGQNVTLSCEQNLNHDAMYWYRQDPGQGLRLIYYSQIVNDFQKGDIAEGYSVSREKKESFPLTVTSAQKNPTAFYLCASSSVLGQATYFGPGTRLTVT.

This clonotype was counted ten times or more. CDR3 nucleotides: TGCGCCAGCAGCCAAGTTGGCCAGACCCAGTACTTC. Protein sequence: CASSQVGQTQYF. V usage is TRBV4-1 and J usage is TRBJ2-5; D remains ambiguous. The CDR3 spans 12 residues. CDR1 MGHRA and CDR2 YSYEKL come from the germline V gene. V was pared by 1 base and J by 6 bases, with 6 bases between.

This clonotype was counted a few times. The V gene is TRBV27, the J gene TRBJ2-7; a possible D gene is TRBD1 (6 bases). The CDR3 extends over 14 amino acids. V was pared by 5 bases and J by 2 bases, with 13 bases between. The germline gives CDR1 MNHEY, CDR2 SMNVEV (reference sequence). Written as DNA, the CDR3 is TGTGCCAGCAGTATCTACACAGGGCCCTACGAGCAGTACTTC. It is translated as CASSIYTGPYEQYF.